This entry features one T cell receptor beta chain sequence. Its target is unknown. TCRdb re-called the 5' RACE reads and shows each CDR3 protein once, DNA omitted. Here the sample table reports 550,000 to 600,000 distinct CDR3 sequences. The data were taken from a study of T cells expressing NK-cell markers. Across the study: According to the study, TCR beta repertoires originated from sorted CD3+CD56+NKG2C+, CD3+CD56+NKG2C- and CD3+CD56-NKG2C+ T cells. Study-wide results and caveats: The leading position in the CD3+CD56-NKG2C+ fraction of several donors also went to these clonotypes. No clear determination of HCMV specificity was made for expanded NKG2C+ T cell clones.

CDR3 size: 14 residues. Looked up from germline, CDR1 is SEHNR and CDR2 is FQNEAQ (reference sequence). The genes are TRBV7-9 and TRBJ2-4; TCRdb picks TRBD1, but there is no DNA to check that call. The source is a man aged 18 to 29 in good health. Sequencing input: blood T cells: a sorted CD56 or NKG2C T cell subset, CD4+ or CD8+ T cells, or bulk PBMC T cells (not recorded which). The CDR3 sequence is CASSLVMEGDIQYF.